The 11 T cell receptor beta chains below come from one sample, sequenced in a study of blood T cell repertoires in COVID-19. Assay: immunoSEQ multiplex PCR; the TCRdb copy retains only in-frame clones and omits some. This table has about 250,000 clones, roughly 86% appearing once. The material sequenced was peripheral blood. The receptor source for this set is an elderly woman with COVID-19, enrolled during active disease.

The rearrangement links TRBV6-4 to TRBJ2-2; D perhaps matches TRBD1 (5 bases). The CDR3 runs 14 residues. Germline CDR1 is MRHNA and CDR2 is SNTAGT. With 4 bases removed from V and 1 base from J, the gap between germline ends came to 7 bases. Here the CDR3 DNA reads TGTGCCAGCAGTGTACAGGAGAACACCGGGGAGCTGTTTTTT. The encoded protein is CASSVQENTGELFF.

The table lists this clone with a few counts. The chain has TRBV28 and TRBJ1-1; D not resolved. Germline CDR1 is MDHEN and CDR2 is SYDVKM. The CDR3 sequence is 11 residues long. Trimming left V 7 bases short and J 2 bases short, with 5 bases between. The DNA of the CDR3 is TGTGCCAGCACAGAAAACACTGAAGCTTTCTTT. As protein: CASTENTEAFF.

The chain couples TRBV7-2 to TRBJ2-1; 7 nucleotides align to TRBD2. This CDR3 is 12 amino acids long. Germline V gives CDR1 SGHTA, CDR2 FQGNSA. V shed 4 bases and J 8 bases; nucleotides not matched to a gene: 2. CDR3 loop: CASSWGGDEQFF. CDR3 bases: TGTGCCAGCAGCTGGGGGGGGGATGAGCAGTTCTTC.

This sequence joins TRBV7-9 and TRBJ1-4; D is perhaps TRBD1 (5 bases). The CDR3 runs 16 residues. V shed 1 base and J shed 4 bases, with 13 bases lying between them. Looked up from germline, CDR1 is SEHNR and CDR2 is FQNEAQ (reference sequence). CDR3 protein: CASSLGGTAGNEKLFF. The CDR3 nucleotides are TGTGCCAGCAGCTTAGGAGGGACTGCCGGTAATGAAAAACTGTTTTTT.

The rearrangement joins TRBV3-1 (or the pseudogene TRBV3-2) to TRBJ1-6; unclear D gene. Germline assignment: CDR1 LGHDT and CDR2 YNNKEL (reference sequence). V dropped 0 bases and J dropped 7 bases, with 7 bases sitting between them. The CDR3 spans 14 residues. The CDR3 sequence: CASSQEEGNSPLHF. DNA for the CDR3: TGTGCCAGCAGCCAAGAGGAGGGAAATTCACCCCTCCACTTT.

The genes are TRBV7-9 and TRBJ1-2, with D tentatively TRBD1 (5 bases). V was trimmed by 5 bases and J by 0 bases, leaving 7 bases between them. CDR3 length: 13 amino acids. Germline CDR1 reads SEHNR; CDR2 reads FQNEAQ (reference sequence). The CDR3 bases are TGTGCCAGCAGCCCGGGGGCTAACTATGGCTACACCTTC. Amino acids: CASSPGANYGYTF. The entire variable domain, with the rest obtained from reference TRBV7-9 and TRBJ1-2, is as follows: DTGVSQNPRHKITKRGQNVTFRCDPISEHNRLYWYRQTLGQGPEFLTYFQNEAQLEKSRLLSDRFSAERPKGSFSTLEIQRTEQGDSAMYLCASSPGANYGYTFGSGTRLTVV.

This chain joins TRBV3-1 (or the pseudogene TRBV3-2) and TRBJ2-1, with 9 nucleotides matching TRBD2. The CDR3 sequence is 14 residues long. Unmatched junction bases numbered 5, after V lost 3 bases and J lost 8 bases. Germline V gene sequence: CDR1 LGHDT, CDR2 YNNKEL (reference sequence). The CDR3 nucleotides read TGTGCCAGCAGCCAGCGGGGGGGCCCCGATGAGCAGTTCTTC. It codes for CASSQRGGPDEQFF.

The chain joins TRBV19 to TRBJ2-2, with D possibly matching TRBD1 (6 bases). Trimming left V 7 bases short and J 1 base short, with 16 bases between. CDR1 LNHDA and CDR2 SQIVND come from the germline V gene (reference sequence). The CDR3 is 16 amino acids. CDR3: CASTFDRTLNTGELFF. CDR3 sequence (DNA): TGTGCCAGTACTTTTGACAGGACGCTGAACACCGGGGAGCTGTTTTTT.

The CDR3 sequence: CASSPSGVNNEQFF. Here the CDR3 DNA reads TGTGCCAGCAGTCCTAGCGGGGTCAACAATGAGCAGTTCTTC. The chain links TRBV7-2 to TRBJ2-1; 9 bases agree with TRBD2. The CDR3 sequence is 14 residues long. From germline, CDR1 is SGHTA and CDR2 FQGNSA. The V segment lost 6 bases and the J segment 5 bases; nucleotides outside the gene matches: 5.

This clone was counted between two and nine times. V is TRBV7-8 and J is TRBJ1-1; no clear D. The CDR3 sequence is 16 residues long. From germline, CDR1 is SGHVS and CDR2 FQNEAQ. Between the trimmed V and J ends, which lost 2 bases and 4 bases, there was a span of 17 bases. DNA of the CDR3: TGTGCCAGCAGCTTATCCCAGTCTGAGGTCGTCACTGAAGCTTTCTTT. It encodes CASSLSQSEVVTEAFF.

The V call is TRBV2, the J call TRBJ1-5; D is possibly TRBD1 (6 bases). Germline V gene sequence: CDR1 SNHLY, CDR2 FYNNEI. Trimming pared 7 bases from V and 0 bases from J, leaving 7 bases between. This CDR3 contains 13 residues. CDR3 bases: TGTGCCAGCAACAGGGATAGCAATCAGCCCCAGCATTTT. This codes for CASNRDSNQPQHF.